A single sample is the source of the 7 T cell receptor beta chains below, sequenced in a study of blood T cell repertoires in COVID-19. Assay: immunoSEQ multiplex PCR; the TCRdb copy retains only in-frame clones and omits some. In the table there are roughly 340,000 clones, approximately 89% of which are singletons. The specimen was PBMCs or T cells enriched from blood (not recorded which). Receptors were obtained from a man in his forties in a cohort exposed to, infected with or recovered from COVID-19 (not recorded which).

This rearrangement joins TRBV9 to TRBJ2-3; D is perhaps TRBD1 (6 bases). With 6 bases removed from V and 4 bases from J, the gap between germline ends came to 15 bases. This CDR3 is 14 amino acids long. The germline V gene has CDR1 SGDLS and CDR2 YYNGEE. CDR3 DNA sequence: TGTGCCAGCACCATGGGACAATACCCAGATACGCAGTATTTT. Translating it yields CASTMGQYPDTQYF.

V is TRBV6-4 and J is TRBJ2-2; D perhaps matches TRBD1 (5 bases). There are 14 residues in the CDR3. V lost 10 bases and J 1 base, leaving 13 bases between the germline ends. From germline, CDR1 is MRHNA and CDR2 SNTAGT. The CDR3 reads CATRRGQNTGELFF. The CDR3 bases are TGTGCCACCAGACGAGGACAGAACACCGGGGAGCTGTTTTTT.

This clone was seen only once. The chain links TRBV4-1 to TRBJ1-1; no firm D call. V lost 1 base and J 3 bases, leaving 12 bases between the germline ends. Germline CDR1 and CDR2: MGHRA and YSYEKL. CDR3 length: 15 amino acids. The CDR3 reads CASSQVPTRDTEAFF. DNA for the CDR3: TGCGCCAGCAGCCAAGTCCCTACGAGGGACACTGAAGCTTTCTTT.

The V call is TRBV19, the J call TRBJ1-2; possible D gene TRBD1, 5 bases. Trimming took off 2 bases at V and 4 bases at J, with 11 bases between the two ends. This CDR3 is 14 amino acids long. Germline loops: CDR1 LNHDA, CDR2 SQIVND (reference sequence). The CDR3 region is CASSIPGLSYGYTF. CDR3 coding DNA: TGTGCCAGTAGTATACCAGGGCTTAGCTATGGCTACACCTTC.

The chain recombines TRBV7-2 with TRBJ1-4, with 8 bases identical to TRBD1. The CDR3 runs 15 residues. V dropped 2 bases and J dropped 5; count of bases not matched to a gene: 4. CDR1 and CDR2 (germline): SGHTA, FQGNSA. CDR3 in amino acids: CASSLRQGRNEKLFF. The CDR3, as DNA: TGTGCCAGCAGCTTACGACAGGGGAGAAATGAAAAACTGTTTTTT.

This chain links TRBV11-2 with TRBJ1-4, with D possibly being TRBD1 (5 bases). This CDR3 region has 15 residues. The V end was cut by 2 bases, the J end by 4 bases, with 11 bases between. CDR1 is SGHAT, CDR2 FQNNGV, per germline. CDR3 region: CASSLSQGGNEKLFF. The CDR3 DNA is TGTGCCAGCAGCTTATCTCAGGGCGGTAATGAAAAACTGTTTTTT.

V is TRBV9 and J is TRBJ1-2, with D perhaps TRBD1 (6 bases). The CDR3 spans 13 residues. V shed 7 bases and J shed 2 bases, with 12 bases lying between them. Germline V CDR1 and CDR2: SGDLS, YYNGEE. CDR3 coding DNA: TGTGCCAGCGGGGGCCCCGGGAACTATGGCTACACCTTC. Its translation: CASGGPGNYGYTF.